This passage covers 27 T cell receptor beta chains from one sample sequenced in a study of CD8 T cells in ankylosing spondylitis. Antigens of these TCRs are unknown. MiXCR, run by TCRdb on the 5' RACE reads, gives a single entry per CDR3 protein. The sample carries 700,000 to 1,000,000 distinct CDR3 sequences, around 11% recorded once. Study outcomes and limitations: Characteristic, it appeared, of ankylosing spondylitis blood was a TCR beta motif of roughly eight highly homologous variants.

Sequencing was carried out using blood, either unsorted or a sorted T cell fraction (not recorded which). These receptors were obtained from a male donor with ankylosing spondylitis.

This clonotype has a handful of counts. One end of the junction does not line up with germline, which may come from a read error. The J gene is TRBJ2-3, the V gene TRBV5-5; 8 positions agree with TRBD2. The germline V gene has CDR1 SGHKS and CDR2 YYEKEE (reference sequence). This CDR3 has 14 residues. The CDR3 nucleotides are TGTGCCAGCAGATTGGCCGGGGGGGCGTATACGCAGTATTTT. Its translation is CASRLAGGAYTQYF.

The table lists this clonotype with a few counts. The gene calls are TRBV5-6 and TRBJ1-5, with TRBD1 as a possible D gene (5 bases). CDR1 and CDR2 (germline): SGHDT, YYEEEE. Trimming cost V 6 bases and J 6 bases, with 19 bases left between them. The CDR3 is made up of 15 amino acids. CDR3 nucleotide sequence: TGTGCCAGCACCGATCGAGACAGTTCGGGTCAGCCCCAGCATTTT. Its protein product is CASTDRDSSGQPQHF.

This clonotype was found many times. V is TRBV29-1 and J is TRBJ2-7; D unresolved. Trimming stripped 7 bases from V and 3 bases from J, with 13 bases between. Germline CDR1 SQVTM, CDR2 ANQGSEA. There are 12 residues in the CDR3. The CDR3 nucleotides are TGCAGCGCAGGATCTCGCTTCTACGAGCAGTACTTC. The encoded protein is CSAGSRFYEQYF.

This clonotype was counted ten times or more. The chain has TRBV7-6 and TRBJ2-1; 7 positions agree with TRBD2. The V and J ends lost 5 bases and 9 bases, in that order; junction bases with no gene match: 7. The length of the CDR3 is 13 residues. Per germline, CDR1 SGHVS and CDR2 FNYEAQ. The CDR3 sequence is CASSTGLWGEQFF. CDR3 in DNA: TGTGCCAGCAGCACGGGACTATGGGGTGAGCAGTTCTTC.

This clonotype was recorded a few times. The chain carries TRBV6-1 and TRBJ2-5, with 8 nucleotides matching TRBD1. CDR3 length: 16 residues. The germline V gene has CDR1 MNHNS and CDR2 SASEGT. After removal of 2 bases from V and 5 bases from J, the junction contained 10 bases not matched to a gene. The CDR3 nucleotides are TGTGCCAGCAGTGAATCGCCAGGGGGCTTCGGGGAGACCCAGTACTTC. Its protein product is CASSESPGGFGETQYF.

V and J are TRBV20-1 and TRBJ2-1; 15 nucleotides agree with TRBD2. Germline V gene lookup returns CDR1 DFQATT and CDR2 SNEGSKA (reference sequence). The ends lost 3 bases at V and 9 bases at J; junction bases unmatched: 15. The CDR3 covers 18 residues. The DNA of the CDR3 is TGCAGTGCTAGGCCCTTAGGACTAGCGGGAGGGCCGTTTGGTGAGCAGTTCTTC. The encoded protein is CSARPLGLAGGPFGEQFF.

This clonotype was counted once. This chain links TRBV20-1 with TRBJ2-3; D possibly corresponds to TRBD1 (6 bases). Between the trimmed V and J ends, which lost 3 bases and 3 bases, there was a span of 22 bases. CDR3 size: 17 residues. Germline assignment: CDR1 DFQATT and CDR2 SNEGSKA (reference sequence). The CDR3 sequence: CSARDFRGISFTDTQYF. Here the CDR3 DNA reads TGCAGTGCTAGGGATTTCAGGGGAATTAGTTTTACAGATACGCAGTATTTT.

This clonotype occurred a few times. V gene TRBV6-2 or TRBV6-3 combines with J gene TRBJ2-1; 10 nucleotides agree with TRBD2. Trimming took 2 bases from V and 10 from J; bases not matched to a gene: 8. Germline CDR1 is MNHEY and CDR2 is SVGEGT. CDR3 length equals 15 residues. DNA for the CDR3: TGTGCCAGCAGTTACGAGGGTTGGACTAGCGGAGAGCAGTTCTTC. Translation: CASSYEGWTSGEQFF.

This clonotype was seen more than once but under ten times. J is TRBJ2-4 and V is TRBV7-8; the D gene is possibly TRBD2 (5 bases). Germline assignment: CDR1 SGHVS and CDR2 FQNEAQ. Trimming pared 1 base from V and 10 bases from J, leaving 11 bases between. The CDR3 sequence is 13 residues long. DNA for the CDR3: TGTGCCAGCAGCTTAGAGGTTCGGGGAATTCAGTACTTC. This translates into CASSLEVRGIQYF.

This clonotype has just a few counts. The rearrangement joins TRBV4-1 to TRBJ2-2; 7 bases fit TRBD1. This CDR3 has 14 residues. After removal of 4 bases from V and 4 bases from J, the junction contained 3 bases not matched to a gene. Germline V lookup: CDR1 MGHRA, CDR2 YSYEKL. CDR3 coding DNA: TGCGCCAGCAGCCGCCGACAGGGCACCGGGGAGCTGTTTTTT. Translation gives CASSRRQGTGELFF.

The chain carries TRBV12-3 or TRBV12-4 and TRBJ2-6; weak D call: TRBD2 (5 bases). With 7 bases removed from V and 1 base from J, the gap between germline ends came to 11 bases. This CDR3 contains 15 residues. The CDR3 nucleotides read TGTGCCAGCACCACCCGGGGTTCTGGGGCCAACGTCCTGACTTTC. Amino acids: CASTTRGSGANVLTF.

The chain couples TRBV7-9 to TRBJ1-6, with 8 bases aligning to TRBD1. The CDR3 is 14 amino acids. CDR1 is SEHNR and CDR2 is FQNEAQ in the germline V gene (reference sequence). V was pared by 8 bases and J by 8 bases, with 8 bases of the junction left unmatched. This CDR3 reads CASGDRGGDSPLHF. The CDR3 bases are TGTGCCAGCGGCGACAGGGGAGGCGATTCACCCCTCCACTTT.

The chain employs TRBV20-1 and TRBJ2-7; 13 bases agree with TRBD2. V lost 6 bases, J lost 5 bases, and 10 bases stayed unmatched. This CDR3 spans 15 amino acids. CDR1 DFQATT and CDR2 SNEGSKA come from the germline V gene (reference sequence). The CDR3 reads CSARRTSGRRNEQYF. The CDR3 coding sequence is TGCAGTGCGAGGCGGACTAGCGGGAGAAGAAACGAGCAGTACTTC.

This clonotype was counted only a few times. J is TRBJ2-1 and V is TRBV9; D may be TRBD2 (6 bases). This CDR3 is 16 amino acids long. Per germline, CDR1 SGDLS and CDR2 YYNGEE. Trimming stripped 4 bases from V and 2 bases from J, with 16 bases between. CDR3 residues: CASSRRRGDTYNEQFF. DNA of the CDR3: TGTGCCAGCAGCCGCAGGAGGGGAGACACCTACAATGAGCAGTTCTTC. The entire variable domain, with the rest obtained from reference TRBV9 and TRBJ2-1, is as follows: DSGVTQTPKHLITATGQRVTLRCSPRSGDLSVYWYQQSLDQGLQFLIQYYNGEERAKGNILERFSAQQFPDLHSELNLSSLELGDSALYFCASSRRRGDTYNEQFFGPGTRLTVL.

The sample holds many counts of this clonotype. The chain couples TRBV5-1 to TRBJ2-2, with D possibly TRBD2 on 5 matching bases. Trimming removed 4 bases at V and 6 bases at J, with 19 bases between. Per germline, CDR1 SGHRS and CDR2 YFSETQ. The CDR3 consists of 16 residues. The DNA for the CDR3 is TGCGCCAGCAGCGTCCTCGAATCGGGGTGGCCCGGGGAGCTGTTTTTT. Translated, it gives CASSVLESGWPGELFF.

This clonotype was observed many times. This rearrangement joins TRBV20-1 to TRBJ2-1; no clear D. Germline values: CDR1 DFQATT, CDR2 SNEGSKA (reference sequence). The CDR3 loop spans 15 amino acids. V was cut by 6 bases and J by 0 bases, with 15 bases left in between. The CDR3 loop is CSAPDPRSSYNEQFF. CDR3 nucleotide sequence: TGCAGTGCCCCTGACCCCCGAAGCTCCTACAATGAGCAGTTCTTC.

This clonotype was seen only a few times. CDR3: CASSLELTNEQFF. CDR3 DNA sequence: TGCGCCAGCAGCTTGGAGCTGACCAATGAGCAGTTCTTC. The V and J genes are TRBV5-1 and TRBJ2-1, with no clear D. The V end lost 0 bases, the J end lost 6 bases, and 7 bases lay between the germline ends. In germline, CDR1 is SGHRS, CDR2 YFSETQ. This CDR3 region has 13 residues.

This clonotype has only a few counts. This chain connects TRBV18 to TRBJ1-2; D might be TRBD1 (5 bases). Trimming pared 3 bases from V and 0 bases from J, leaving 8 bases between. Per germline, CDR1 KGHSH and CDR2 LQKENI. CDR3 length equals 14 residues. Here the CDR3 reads CASSPRASNYGYTF. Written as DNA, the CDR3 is TGTGCCAGCTCACCCAGGGCATCTAACTATGGCTACACCTTC. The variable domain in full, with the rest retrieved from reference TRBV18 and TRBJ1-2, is NAGVMQNPRHLVRRRGQEARLRCSPMKGHSHVYWYRQLPEEGLKFMVYLQKENIIDESGMPKERFSAEFPKEGPSILRIQQVVRGDSAAYFCASSPRASNYGYTFGSGTRLTVV.

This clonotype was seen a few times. CDR3 DNA sequence: TGTGCCAGCTCACCCCTTCCCCCGACAGGGCAGAGGACAGATACGCAGTATTTT. Translating it yields CASSPLPPTGQRTDTQYF. The chain is built from TRBV18 and TRBJ2-3; 7 bases align to TRBD1. Trimming at V came to 3 bases and at J to 3 bases, leaving 15 bases not matched to a gene. Germline CDR1 reads KGHSH; CDR2 reads LQKENI. This CDR3 has 18 residues.

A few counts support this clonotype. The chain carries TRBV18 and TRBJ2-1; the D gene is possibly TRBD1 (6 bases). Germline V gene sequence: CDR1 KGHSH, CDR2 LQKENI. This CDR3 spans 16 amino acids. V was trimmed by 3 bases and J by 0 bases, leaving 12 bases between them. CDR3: CASSPETGLSYNEQFF. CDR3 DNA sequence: TGTGCCAGCTCACCGGAAACAGGGCTCTCCTACAATGAGCAGTTCTTC. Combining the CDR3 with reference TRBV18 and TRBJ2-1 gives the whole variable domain NAGVMQNPRHLVRRRGQEARLRCSPMKGHSHVYWYRQLPEEGLKFMVYLQKENIIDESGMPKERFSAEFPKEGPSILRIQQVVRGDSAAYFCASSPETGLSYNEQFFGPGTRLTVL.

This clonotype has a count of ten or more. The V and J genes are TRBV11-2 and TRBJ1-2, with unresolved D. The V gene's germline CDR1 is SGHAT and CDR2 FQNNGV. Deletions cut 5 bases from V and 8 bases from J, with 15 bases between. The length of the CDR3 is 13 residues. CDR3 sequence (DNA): TGTGCCAGCAGCAGGGTGGGTGGACGGGGCTACACCTTC. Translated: CASSRVGGRGYTF. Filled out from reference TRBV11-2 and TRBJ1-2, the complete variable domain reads EAGVAQSPRYKIIEKRQSVAFWCNPISGHATLYWYQQILGQGPKLLIQFQNNGVVDDSQLPKDRFSAERLKGVDSTLKIQPAKLEDSAVYLCASSRVGGRGYTFGSGTRLTVV.

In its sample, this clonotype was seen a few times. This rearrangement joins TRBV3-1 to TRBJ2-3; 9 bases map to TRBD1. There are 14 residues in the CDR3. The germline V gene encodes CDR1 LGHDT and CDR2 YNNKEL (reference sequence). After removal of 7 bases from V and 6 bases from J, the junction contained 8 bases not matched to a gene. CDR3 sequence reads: CASMKQGASDTQYF. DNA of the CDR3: TGTGCCAGCATGAAACAGGGGGCATCGGATACGCAGTATTTT.

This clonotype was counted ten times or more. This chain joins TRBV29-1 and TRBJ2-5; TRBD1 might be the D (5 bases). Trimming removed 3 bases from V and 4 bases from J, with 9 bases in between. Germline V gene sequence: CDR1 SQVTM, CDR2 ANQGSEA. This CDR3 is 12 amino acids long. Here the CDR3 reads CSVDRARETQYF. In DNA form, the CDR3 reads TGCAGCGTTGACAGGGCTCGAGAGACCCAGTACTTC.

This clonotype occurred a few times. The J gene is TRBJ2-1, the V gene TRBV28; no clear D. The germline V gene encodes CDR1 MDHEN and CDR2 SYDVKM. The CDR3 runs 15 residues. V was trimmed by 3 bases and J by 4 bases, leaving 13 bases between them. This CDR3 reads CASSFVGNLYNEQFF. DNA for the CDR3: TGTGCCAGCAGTTTTGTGGGAAACCTGTACAATGAGCAGTTCTTC. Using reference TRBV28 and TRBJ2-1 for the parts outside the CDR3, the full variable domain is DVKVTQSSRYLVKRTGEKVFLECVQDMDHENMFWYRQDPGLGLRLIYFSYDVKMKEKGDIPEGYSVSREKKERFSLILESASTNQTSMYLCASSFVGNLYNEQFFGPGTRLTVL.

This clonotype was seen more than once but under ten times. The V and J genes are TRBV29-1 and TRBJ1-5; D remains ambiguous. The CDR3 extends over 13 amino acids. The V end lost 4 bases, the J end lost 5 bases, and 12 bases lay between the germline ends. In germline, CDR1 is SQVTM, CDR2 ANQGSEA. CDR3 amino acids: CSVAETLDQPQHF. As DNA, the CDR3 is TGCAGCGTTGCTGAGACACTGGATCAGCCCCAGCATTTT.

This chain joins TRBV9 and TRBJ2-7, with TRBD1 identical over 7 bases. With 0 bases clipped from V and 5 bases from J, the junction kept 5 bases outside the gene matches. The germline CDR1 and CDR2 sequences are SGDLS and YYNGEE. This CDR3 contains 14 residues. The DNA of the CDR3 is TGTGCCAGCAGCGTAGCTCCACAGGGGAACGAGCAGTACTTC. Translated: CASSVAPQGNEQYF.

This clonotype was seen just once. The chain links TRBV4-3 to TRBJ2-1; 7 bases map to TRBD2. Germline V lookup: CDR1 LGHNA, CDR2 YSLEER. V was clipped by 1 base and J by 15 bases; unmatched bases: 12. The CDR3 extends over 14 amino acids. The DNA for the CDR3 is TGCGCCAGCAGCCAAGCGGTTACGAGGACTAGGCGGTTCTTC. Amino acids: CASSQAVTRTRRFF.